One and the same sample provided the 21 T cell receptor beta chains below, sequenced in a study of blood T cell repertoires in COVID-19. The data were produced by immunoSEQ multiplex PCR, yet TCRdb's version contains in-frame clones alone and is incomplete. In the table there are tens of thousands of clones, around nine tenths of which are singletons. The specimen was peripheral blood. The source of these receptors is a woman aged 60-75 years with COVID-19, enrolled during active disease.

This chain connects TRBV6-5 to TRBJ2-7, with TRBD2 matching over 12 bases. The CDR3 runs 15 residues. Trimming took 5 bases from V and 3 from J; bases not matched to a gene: 5. Germline CDR1 reads MNHEY; CDR2 reads SVGAGI. In DNA form, the CDR3 reads TGTGCCAGCAGTCCCTCGACTAGCGGGAGCTACGAGCAGTACTTC. It codes for CASSPSTSGSYEQYF.

The chain joins TRBV28 to TRBJ2-1; 14 positions agree with TRBD2. The J segment lost 9 bases and the V segment lost 4 bases, leaving 11 bases of the junction unmatched. This CDR3 contains 17 residues. Per the germline V gene, CDR1 is MDHEN and CDR2 is SYDVKM. The CDR3 nucleotides are TGTGCCAGCAGTTCGACCGCGGGACTAGCGGGAGTGAGTGAGCAGTTCTTC. Amino acids: CASSSTAGLAGVSEQFF.

The chain employs TRBV6-5 and TRBJ2-2; the match to TRBD2 covers 13 bases. CDR1 is MNHEY, CDR2 SVGAGI, per germline. V lost 2 bases and J lost 7; bases outside the gene matches: 4. The CDR3 spans 16 residues. The CDR3 is CASSYKGLAGRGELFF. The CDR3 DNA reads TGTGCCAGCAGTTACAAGGGACTAGCGGGGCGCGGGGAGCTGTTTTTT.

V gene TRBV2 combines with J gene TRBJ1-5; 9 nucleotides align to TRBD1. This CDR3 is 15 amino acids long. Per germline, CDR1 SNHLY and CDR2 FYNNEI. J gave up 5 bases and V 2 bases, and 4 bases lay outside the gene matches. The DNA of the CDR3 is TGTGCCAGCAGTGAATGGGGACAGGGCTATCAGCCCCAGCATTTT. Its translation is CASSEWGQGYQPQHF.

The chain combines TRBV5-6 with TRBJ1-1; D is ambiguous. V lost 4 bases and J 3 bases, leaving 7 bases between the germline ends. This CDR3 comprises 12 residues. The germline CDR1 and CDR2 sequences are SGHDT and YYEEEE. CDR3 sequence (DNA): TGTGCCAGCAGCGTCCGGGACACTGAAGCTTTCTTT. Amino acids: CASSVRDTEAFF.

This clone was counted a single time. This sequence joins TRBV7-3 and TRBJ1-2; D ambiguous. Germline V lookup: CDR1 SGHTA, CDR2 FQGTGA. This CDR3 is built from 14 residues. Trimming left V 8 bases short and J 0 bases short, with 13 bases between. CDR3 protein: CASSLQRANYGYTF. The CDR3, as DNA: TGTGCCAGCTCTCTGCAGCGAGCTAACTATGGCTACACCTTC.

The CDR3 is CASRDSPPTGGDQYF. CDR3 sequence (DNA): TGTGCCAGCAGAGATTCCCCTCCGACAGGGGGCGATCAGTACTTC. The chain carries TRBV6-5 and TRBJ2-4, with 10 bases matching TRBD1. This CDR3 region has 15 residues. The ends lost 6 bases at V and 12 bases at J; junction bases unmatched: 14. The V gene's germline CDR1 is MNHEY and CDR2 SVGAGI.

The rearrangement uses TRBV5-8 and TRBJ1-2, with unresolved D. V was cut by 1 base and J by 7 bases, with 8 bases left in between. Germline V lookup: CDR1 SGHTS, CDR2 YDEGEE. This CDR3 comprises 12 residues. In DNA, the CDR3 is TGTGCCAGCAGCTTGTATACGGTTGGCTACACCTTC. It codes for CASSLYTVGYTF.

This clone was detected only once. The chain carries TRBV18 and TRBJ1-1; the D is unclear. The CDR3 has 17 amino acids. Germline CDR1 KGHSH, CDR2 LQKENI. V shed 3 bases and J shed 1 base, with 18 bases lying between them. CDR3 sequence: CASSPTTRGLGNTEAFF. Written as DNA, the CDR3 is TGTGCCAGCTCACCTACAACCCGAGGGCTCGGGAACACTGAAGCTTTCTTT.

This chain joins TRBV7-3 and TRBJ2-3, with 8 nucleotides matching TRBD1. Germline loops: CDR1 SGHTA, CDR2 FQGTGA. The CDR3 spans 13 residues. The J segment lost 5 bases and the V segment lost 9 bases, leaving 7 bases of the junction unmatched. The CDR3 is CASTGGKGDTQYF. DNA of the CDR3: TGTGCCAGTACAGGGGGAAAAGGAGATACGCAGTATTTT.

The chain uses TRBV5-1 and TRBJ2-3, with D maybe TRBD1 (5 bases). The CDR3 runs to 13 residues. The germline V gene encodes CDR1 SGHRS and CDR2 YFSETQ. Trimming left V 6 bases short and J 4 bases short, with 12 bases between. CDR3 protein: CASKSRVPDTQYF. CDR3 coding DNA: TGCGCCAGCAAGTCCAGGGTCCCAGATACGCAGTATTTT. Combining the CDR3 with reference TRBV5-1 and TRBJ2-3 gives the whole variable domain KAGVTQTPRYLIKTRGQQVTLSCSPISGHRSVSWYQQTPGQGLQFLFEYFSETQRNKGNFPGRFSGRQFSNSRSEMNVSTLELGDSALYLCASKSRVPDTQYFGPGTRLTVL.

V gene TRBV13 combines with J gene TRBJ2-5; TRBD1 agrees at 7 bases. This CDR3 is built from 16 residues. Germline CDR1 and CDR2: PRHDT and FYEKMQ (reference sequence). The V segment lost 4 bases and the J segment 2 bases; nucleotides outside the gene matches: 10. In nucleotides, the CDR3 is TGTGCCAGCAGCTCCCGGACAGGAATGCTACAAGAGACCCAGTACTTC. Encoded protein: CASSSRTGMLQETQYF. The full variable domain, rest sourced from reference TRBV13 and TRBJ2-5, is AAGVIQSPRHLIKEKRETATLKCYPIPRHDTVYWYQQGPGQDPQFLISFYEKMQSDKGSIPDRFSAQQFSDYHSELNMSSLELGDSALYFCASSSRTGMLQETQYFGPGTRLLVL.

This sequence joins TRBV4-1 and TRBJ2-5; D might be TRBD2 (5 bases). Between the trimmed V and J ends, which lost 1 base and 1 base, there was a span of 10 bases. The CDR3 totals 15 residues. Germline V CDR1 and CDR2: MGHRA, YSYEKL. In DNA form, the CDR3 reads TGCGCCAGCAGCCAAGGGGGAGAGTTCCAAGAGACCCAGTACTTC. This encodes CASSQGGEFQETQYF.

This clone was found a few times. J is TRBJ1-2 and V is TRBV30; D possibly corresponds to TRBD1 (5 bases). V gave up 3 bases and J gave up 8 bases, with 16 bases separating them. The CDR3 runs 13 residues. The germline V gene encodes CDR1 GTSNPN and CDR2 SVGIG (reference sequence). The DNA of the CDR3 is TGTGCCTGGAGGAGGCAGGGTGGTAAGGGCTACACCTTC. This encodes CAWRRQGGKGYTF. The full variable domain, its missing parts supplied by reference TRBV30 and TRBJ1-2, is SQTIHQWPATLVQPVGSPLSLECTVEGTSNPNLYWYRQAAGRGLQLLFYSVGIGQISSEVPQNLSASRPQDRQFILSSKKLLLSDSGFYLCAWRRQGGKGYTFGSGTRLTVV.

The chain links TRBV25-1 to TRBJ2-3; D perhaps matches TRBD1 (5 bases). Germline V lookup: CDR1 MGHDK, CDR2 SYGVNS. The CDR3 consists of 13 residues. Trimming stripped 8 bases from V and 4 bases from J, with 13 bases between. CDR3 protein: CASQGVGPDTQYF. The CDR3 nucleotides are TGTGCCAGCCAAGGGGTGGGTCCAGATACGCAGTATTTT.

This rearrangement joins TRBV19 to TRBJ2-1; the D is unclear. Trimming took 7 bases from V and 7 from J, leaving 17 bases between them. CDR3 length equals 14 residues. Germline values: CDR1 LNHDA, CDR2 SQIVND (reference sequence). CDR3 sequence reads: CASKTPGSSNEQFF. CDR3 in DNA: TGTGCCAGTAAAACCCCGGGTAGCAGTAATGAGCAGTTCTTC.

This chain uses TRBV29-1 with TRBJ2-7; the D gene is possibly TRBD1 (5 bases). There are 12 residues in the CDR3. Trimming left V 3 bases short and J 2 bases short, with 8 bases between. Germline V gene sequence: CDR1 SQVTM, CDR2 ANQGSEA. The CDR3 DNA is TGCAGCGTTGAGGGGCAGCCCTACGAGCAGTACTTC. As protein: CSVEGQPYEQYF.

This clone has just a few counts. The rearrangement links TRBV28 to TRBJ1-5, with D possibly matching TRBD1 (6 bases). The CDR3 is 14 amino acids. V lost 5 bases and J lost 5, with 13 bases in between. Per germline, CDR1 MDHEN and CDR2 SYDVKM. CDR3 nucleotide sequence: TGTGCCAGCAGTCGACTAACAGGGTATCAGCCCCAGCATTTT. Translating it yields CASSRLTGYQPQHF. Filled out from reference TRBV28 and TRBJ1-5, the complete variable domain reads DVKVTQSSRYLVKRTGEKVFLECVQDMDHENMFWYRQDPGLGLRLIYFSYDVKMKEKGDIPEGYSVSREKKERFSLILESASTNQTSMYLCASSRLTGYQPQHFGDGTRLSIL.

This chain's CDR3 is CASSSHTSGRNPYYNEQFF. As DNA, the CDR3 is TGCGCCAGCAGCTCCCATACTAGCGGGAGAAATCCCTACTACAATGAGCAGTTCTTC. This chain joins TRBV5-1 and TRBJ2-1; 11 bases align to TRBD2. The CDR3 is made up of 19 amino acids. J lost 3 bases, V lost 3 bases, and 14 bases had no gene match. Germline CDR1 SGHRS, CDR2 YFSETQ.

This clone was seen just once. The chain has TRBV28 and TRBJ1-1, with D uncertain. V lost 8 bases and J lost 11, with 21 bases in between. The CDR3 spans 13 residues. Germline CDR1 is MDHEN and CDR2 is SYDVKM. CDR3 protein: CASQSSGLSSAFF. The CDR3 DNA follows: TGTGCCAGCCAATCATCAGGACTGTCATCCGCTTTCTTT.

The rearrangement links TRBV30 to TRBJ2-7; 10 positions agree with TRBD1. V lost 2 bases and J lost 4; bases outside the gene matches: 5. The germline V gene encodes CDR1 GTSNPN and CDR2 SVGIG (reference sequence). CDR3 length: 14 residues. Here the CDR3 reads CAWSPGDRGYEQYF. The CDR3 DNA reads as TGTGCCTGGAGTCCTGGGGACAGGGGTTACGAGCAGTACTTC.